This TCR beta chain was documented in a study of Ad26.COV2.S vaccination and SARS-CoV-2 variants. Notes on the study in general: Analyses of TCR breadth and depth may have underestimated total T cell responses.

In regard to this clone: Its target is not known.

Measured with immunoSEQ multiplex PCR; TCRdb has only the in-frame clones, and not every one. Here the sample spans more than 400,000 clones, about nine tenths being singletons. Germline assignment: CDR1 MNHEY and CDR2 SVGEGT. The V gene end was trimmed by 4 bases and the J gene end by 6 bases; junction bases not matched to a gene: 8. The length of the CDR3 is 15 residues. Treatment reported: 15 to 20 received Ad26.COV2.S at low or high dose, single or two shots; roughly five received placebo; per-sample allocation not given. Sampling was done on day 63 after the first vaccine or placebo injection. This clonotype was obtained from a person between 18 and 65 years old who received the Ad26.COV2.S COVID-19 vaccine or a placebo. Sample: peripheral blood, taken in a trial of Ad26.COV2.S vaccine versus placebo. This chain uses TRBV6-2 or TRBV6-3 with TRBJ2-1; 8 nucleotides match TRBD1. CDR3 sequence reads: CASSWDRLRPNEQFF. As DNA, the CDR3 is TGTGCCAGCAGTTGGGACAGGCTACGGCCCAATGAGCAGTTCTTC.